What follows describes a single T cell receptor beta chain. The source of the sample is a study of blood T cell repertoires in COVID-19. Sequencing used immunoSEQ multiplex PCR; TCRdb keeps in-frame clones, though not all of them. The sample lists 220,000 or so clones; over 60% were seen once. There are 15 residues in the CDR3. Germline values: CDR1 LNHNV, CDR2 YYDKDF (reference sequence). The ends lost 0 bases at V and 8 bases at J; junction bases unmatched: 4. The specimen sequenced was peripheral blood. This sequence originates from a woman aged 70 to 79 with acute or convalescent COVID-19. The chain joins TRBV15 to TRBJ2-2; TRBD2 agrees at 9 bases. The CDR3 is CATSRDSSGAGELFF. CDR3 sequence (DNA): TGTGCCACCAGCAGAGATTCTAGCGGGGCGGGGGAGCTGTTTTTT.